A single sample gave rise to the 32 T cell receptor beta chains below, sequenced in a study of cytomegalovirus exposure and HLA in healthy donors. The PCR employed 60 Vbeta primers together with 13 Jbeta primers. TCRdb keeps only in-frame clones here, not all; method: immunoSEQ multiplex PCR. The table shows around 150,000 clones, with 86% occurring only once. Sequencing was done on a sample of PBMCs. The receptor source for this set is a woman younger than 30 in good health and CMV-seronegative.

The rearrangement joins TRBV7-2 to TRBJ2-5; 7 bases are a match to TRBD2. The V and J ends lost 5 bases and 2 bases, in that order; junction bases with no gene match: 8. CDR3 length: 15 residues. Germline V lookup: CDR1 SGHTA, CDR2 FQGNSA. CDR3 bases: TGTGCCAGCAGCCGCCGCGGACTAGGTCAAGAGACCCAGTACTTC. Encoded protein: CASSRRGLGQETQYF.

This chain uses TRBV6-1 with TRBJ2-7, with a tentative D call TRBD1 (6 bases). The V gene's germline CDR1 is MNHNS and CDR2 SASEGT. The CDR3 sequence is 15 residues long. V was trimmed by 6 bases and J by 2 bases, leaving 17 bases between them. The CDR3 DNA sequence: TGTGCCAGCAGGACATCGACAGGTGCTCCCTACGAGCAGTACTTC. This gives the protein CASRTSTGAPYEQYF.

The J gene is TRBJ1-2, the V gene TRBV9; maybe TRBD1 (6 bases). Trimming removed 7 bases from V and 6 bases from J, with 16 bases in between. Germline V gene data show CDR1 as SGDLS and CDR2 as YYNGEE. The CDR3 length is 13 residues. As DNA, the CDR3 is TGTGCCAGCCAAAAGGGGGGGGCTCATGGCTACACCTTC. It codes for CASQKGGAHGYTF.

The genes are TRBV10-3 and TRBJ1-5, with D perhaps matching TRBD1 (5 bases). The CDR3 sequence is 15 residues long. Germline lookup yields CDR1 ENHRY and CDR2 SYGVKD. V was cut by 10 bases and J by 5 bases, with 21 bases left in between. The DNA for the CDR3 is TGTGCCACCCGCAAGGGGTTAGAAGGTCATCAGCCCCAGCATTTT. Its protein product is CATRKGLEGHQPQHF.

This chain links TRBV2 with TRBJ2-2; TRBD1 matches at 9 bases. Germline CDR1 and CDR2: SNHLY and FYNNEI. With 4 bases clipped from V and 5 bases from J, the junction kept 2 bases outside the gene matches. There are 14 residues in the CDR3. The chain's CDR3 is CASSVGQGTGELFF. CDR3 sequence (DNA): TGTGCCAGCAGTGTCGGACAGGGGACCGGGGAGCTGTTTTTT.

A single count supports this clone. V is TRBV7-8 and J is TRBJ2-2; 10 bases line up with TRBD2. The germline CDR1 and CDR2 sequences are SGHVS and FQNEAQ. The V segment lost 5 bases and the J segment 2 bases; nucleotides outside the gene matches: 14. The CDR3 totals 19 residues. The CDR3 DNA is TGTGCCAGCAGCCCCCTAGGGGCTAGCGGGGGCCCTAACACCGGGGAGCTGTTTTTT. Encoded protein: CASSPLGASGGPNTGELFF.

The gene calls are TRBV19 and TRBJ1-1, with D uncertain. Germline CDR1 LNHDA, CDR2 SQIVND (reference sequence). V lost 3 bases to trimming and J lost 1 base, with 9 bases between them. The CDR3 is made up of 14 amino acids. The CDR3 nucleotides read TGTGCCAGTAGTATCGGCAGGTCGAACACTGAAGCTTTCTTT. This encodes CASSIGRSNTEAFF.

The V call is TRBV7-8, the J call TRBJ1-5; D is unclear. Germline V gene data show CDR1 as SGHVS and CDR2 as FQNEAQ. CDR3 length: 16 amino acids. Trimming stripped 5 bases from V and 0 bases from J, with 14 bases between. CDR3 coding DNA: TGTGCCAGCAGCCCACAACCTAGAAATAGCAATCAGCCCCAGCATTTT. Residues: CASSPQPRNSNQPQHF.

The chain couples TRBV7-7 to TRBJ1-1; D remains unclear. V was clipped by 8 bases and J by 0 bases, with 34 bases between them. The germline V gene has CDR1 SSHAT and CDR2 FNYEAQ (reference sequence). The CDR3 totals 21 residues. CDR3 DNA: TGTGCCAGCTGGAGGTTTGGGAGGTTCGGGGAATTACATAGGTTGAACACTGAAGCTTTCTTT. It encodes CASWRFGRFGELHRLNTEAFF. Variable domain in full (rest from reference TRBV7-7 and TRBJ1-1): GAGVSQSPRYKVTKRGQDVTLRCDPISSHATLYWYQQALGQGPEFLTYFNYEAQPDKSGLPSDRFSAERPEGSISTLTIQRTEQRDSAMYRCASWRFGRFGELHRLNTEAFFGQGTRLTVV.

The CDR3 DNA sequence: TGCGCCAGCAGTGAGCCCGGGGGTGAGGACGAGCAGTACTTC. The encoded protein is CASSEPGGEDEQYF. The V and J genes are TRBV10-1 and TRBJ2-7; perhaps TRBD2 as D (6 bases). This CDR3 is built from 14 residues. From germline, CDR1 is WNHNN and CDR2 SYGVQD (reference sequence). V dropped 2 bases and J dropped 5 bases, with 13 bases sitting between them.

CDR3 DNA sequence: TGTGCCAGCAGCTTTCCAGGGGATGGTGATAATCAGCCCCAGCATTTT. Protein sequence: CASSFPGDGDNQPQHF. This chain connects TRBV5-4 to TRBJ1-5, with a possible D match to TRBD1 (6 bases). The CDR3 covers 16 residues. Per the germline V gene, CDR1 is SGHNT and CDR2 is YYREEE (reference sequence). The V end was cut by 2 bases, the J end by 4 bases, with 16 bases between.

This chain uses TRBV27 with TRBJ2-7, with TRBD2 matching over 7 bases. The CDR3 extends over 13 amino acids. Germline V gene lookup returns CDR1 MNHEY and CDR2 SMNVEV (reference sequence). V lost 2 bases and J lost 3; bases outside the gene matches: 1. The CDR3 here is CASSLAGVYEQYF. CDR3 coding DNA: TGTGCCAGCAGTTTAGCGGGAGTCTACGAGCAGTACTTC.

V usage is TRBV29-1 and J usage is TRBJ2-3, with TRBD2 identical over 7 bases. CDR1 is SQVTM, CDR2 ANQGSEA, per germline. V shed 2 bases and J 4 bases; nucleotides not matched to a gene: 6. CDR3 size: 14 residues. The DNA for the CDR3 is TGCAGCGTTGAAACGCGGGGGTCCTCAGATACGCAGTATTTT. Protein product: CSVETRGSSDTQYF.

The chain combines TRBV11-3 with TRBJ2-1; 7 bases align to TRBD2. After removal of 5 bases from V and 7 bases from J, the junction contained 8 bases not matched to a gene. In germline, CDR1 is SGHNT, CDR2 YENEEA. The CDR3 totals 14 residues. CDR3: CASSVGLEGNEQFF. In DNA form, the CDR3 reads TGTGCCAGCAGCGTAGGACTAGAGGGGAATGAGCAGTTCTTC.

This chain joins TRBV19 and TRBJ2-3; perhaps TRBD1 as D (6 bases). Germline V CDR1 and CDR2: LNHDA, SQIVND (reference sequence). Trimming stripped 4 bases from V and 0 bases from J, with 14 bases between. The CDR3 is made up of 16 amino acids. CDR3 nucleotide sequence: TGTGCCAGTAGTACCTACAGGGTACGAAGCACAGATACGCAGTATTTT. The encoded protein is CASSTYRVRSTDTQYF.

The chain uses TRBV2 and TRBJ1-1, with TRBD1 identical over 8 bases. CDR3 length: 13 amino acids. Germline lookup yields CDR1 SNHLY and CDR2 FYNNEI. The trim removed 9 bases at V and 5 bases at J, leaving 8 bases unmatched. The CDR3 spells CASRVQGATEAFF. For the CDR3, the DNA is TGTGCCAGTCGAGTGCAGGGGGCGACTGAAGCTTTCTTT.

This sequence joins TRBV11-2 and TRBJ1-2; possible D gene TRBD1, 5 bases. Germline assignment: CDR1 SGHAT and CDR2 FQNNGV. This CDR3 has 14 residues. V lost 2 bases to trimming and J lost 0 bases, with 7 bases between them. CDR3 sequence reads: CASSLTGTNYGYTF. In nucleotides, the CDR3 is TGTGCCAGCAGCTTAACAGGAACTAACTATGGCTACACCTTC.

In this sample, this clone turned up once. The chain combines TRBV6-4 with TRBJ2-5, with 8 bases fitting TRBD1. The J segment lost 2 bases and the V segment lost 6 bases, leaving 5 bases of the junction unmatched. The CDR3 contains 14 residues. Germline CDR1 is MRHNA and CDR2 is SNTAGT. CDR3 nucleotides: TGTGCCAGCAGGATTGGGACAGGACAAGAGACCCAGTACTTC. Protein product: CASRIGTGQETQYF.

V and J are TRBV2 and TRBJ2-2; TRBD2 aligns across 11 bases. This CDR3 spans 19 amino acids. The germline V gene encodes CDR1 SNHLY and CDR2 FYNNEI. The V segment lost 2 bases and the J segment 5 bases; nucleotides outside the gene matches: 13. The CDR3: CASSELNRLAGPRTGELFF. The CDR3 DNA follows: TGTGCCAGCAGTGAATTGAACCGACTAGCGGGGCCCAGGACCGGGGAGCTGTTTTTT.

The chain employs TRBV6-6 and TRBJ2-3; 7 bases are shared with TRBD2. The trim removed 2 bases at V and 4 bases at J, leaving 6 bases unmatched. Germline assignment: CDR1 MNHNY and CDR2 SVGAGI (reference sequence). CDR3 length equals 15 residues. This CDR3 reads CASSYGAGDSDTQYF. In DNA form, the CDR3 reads TGTGCCAGCAGTTACGGGGCGGGAGATTCAGATACGCAGTATTTT.

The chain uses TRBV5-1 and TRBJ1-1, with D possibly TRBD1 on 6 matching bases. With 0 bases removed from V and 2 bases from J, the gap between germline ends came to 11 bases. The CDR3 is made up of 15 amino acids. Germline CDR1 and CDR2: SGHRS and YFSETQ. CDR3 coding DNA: TGCGCCAGCAGCTTGGCGGACAGTTACAACACTGAAGCTTTCTTT. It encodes CASSLADSYNTEAFF.

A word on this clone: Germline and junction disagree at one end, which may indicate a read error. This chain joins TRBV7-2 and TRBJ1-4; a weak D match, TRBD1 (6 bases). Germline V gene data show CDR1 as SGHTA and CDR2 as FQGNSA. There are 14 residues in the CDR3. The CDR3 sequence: CASSLGGGTEKLFF. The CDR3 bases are TGTGCCAGCAGTTTAGGGGGGGGTACGGAAAAACTGTTTTTT.

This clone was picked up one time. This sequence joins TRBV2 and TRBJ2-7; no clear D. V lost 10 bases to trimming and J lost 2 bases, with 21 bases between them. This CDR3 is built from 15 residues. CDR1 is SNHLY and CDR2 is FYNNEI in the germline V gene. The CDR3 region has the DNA TGTGCCACCCCCGACGGCACCACTCTAGCCTACGAGCAGTACTTC. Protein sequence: CATPDGTTLAYEQYF.

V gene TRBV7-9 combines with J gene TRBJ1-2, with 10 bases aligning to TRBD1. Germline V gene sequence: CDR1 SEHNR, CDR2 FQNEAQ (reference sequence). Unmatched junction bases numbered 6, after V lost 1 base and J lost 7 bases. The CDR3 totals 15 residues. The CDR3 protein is CASSLGQGARGGYTF. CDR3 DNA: TGTGCCAGCAGCTTAGGACAGGGGGCACGAGGTGGCTACACCTTC.

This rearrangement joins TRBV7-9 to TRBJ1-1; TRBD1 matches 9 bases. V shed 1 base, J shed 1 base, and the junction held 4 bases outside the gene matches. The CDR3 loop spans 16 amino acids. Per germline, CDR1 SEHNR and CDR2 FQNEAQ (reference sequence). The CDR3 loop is CASSLGTGAENTEAFF. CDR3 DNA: TGTGCCAGCAGCTTAGGGACAGGGGCGGAGAACACTGAAGCTTTCTTT.

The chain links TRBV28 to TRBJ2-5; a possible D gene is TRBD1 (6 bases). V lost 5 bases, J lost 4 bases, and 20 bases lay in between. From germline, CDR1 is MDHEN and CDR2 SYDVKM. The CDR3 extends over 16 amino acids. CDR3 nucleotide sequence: TGTGCCAGCAGTCCTCCCCAGCGGACAGTACGAGAGACCCAGTACTTC. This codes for CASSPPQRTVRETQYF.

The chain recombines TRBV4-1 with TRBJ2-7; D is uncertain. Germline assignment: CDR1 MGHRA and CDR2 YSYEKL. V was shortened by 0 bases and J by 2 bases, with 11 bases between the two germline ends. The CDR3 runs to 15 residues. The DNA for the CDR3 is TGCGCCAGCAGCCAAGATAGAGGCAGTCCCTACGAGCAGTACTTC. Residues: CASSQDRGSPYEQYF.

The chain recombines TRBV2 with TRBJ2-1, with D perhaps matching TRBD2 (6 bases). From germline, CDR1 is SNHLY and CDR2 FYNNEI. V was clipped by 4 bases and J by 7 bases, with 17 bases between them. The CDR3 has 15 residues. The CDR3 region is CASSVGGITRNEQFF. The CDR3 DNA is TGTGCCAGCAGTGTTGGAGGGATAACGAGGAATGAGCAGTTCTTC.

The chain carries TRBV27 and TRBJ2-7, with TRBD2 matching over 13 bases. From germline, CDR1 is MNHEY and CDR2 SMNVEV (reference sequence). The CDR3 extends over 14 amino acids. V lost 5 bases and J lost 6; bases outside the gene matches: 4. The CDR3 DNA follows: TGTGCCAGCAGTCGGACTAGCGGGGGAGGCGAGCAGTACTTC. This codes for CASSRTSGGGEQYF.

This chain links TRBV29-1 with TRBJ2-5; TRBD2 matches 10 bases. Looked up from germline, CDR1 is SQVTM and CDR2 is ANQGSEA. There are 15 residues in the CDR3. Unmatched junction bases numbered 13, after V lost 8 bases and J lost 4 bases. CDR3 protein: CSSWASGGYAETQYF. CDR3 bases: TGCAGCTCATGGGCTAGCGGGGGTTATGCAGAGACCCAGTACTTC.

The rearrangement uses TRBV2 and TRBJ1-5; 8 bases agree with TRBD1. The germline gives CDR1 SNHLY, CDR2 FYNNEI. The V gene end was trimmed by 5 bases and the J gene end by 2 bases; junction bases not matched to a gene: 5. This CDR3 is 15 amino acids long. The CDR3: CASSLQGAGNQPQHF. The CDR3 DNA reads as TGTGCCAGCAGTCTTCAGGGGGCTGGCAATCAGCCCCAGCATTTT.

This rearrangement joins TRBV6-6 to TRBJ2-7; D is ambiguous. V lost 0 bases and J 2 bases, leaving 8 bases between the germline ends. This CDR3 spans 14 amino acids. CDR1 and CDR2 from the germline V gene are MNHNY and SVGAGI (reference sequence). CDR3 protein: CASSYSPQTYEQYF. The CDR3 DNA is TGTGCCAGCAGTTACTCGCCACAGACCTACGAGCAGTACTTC.